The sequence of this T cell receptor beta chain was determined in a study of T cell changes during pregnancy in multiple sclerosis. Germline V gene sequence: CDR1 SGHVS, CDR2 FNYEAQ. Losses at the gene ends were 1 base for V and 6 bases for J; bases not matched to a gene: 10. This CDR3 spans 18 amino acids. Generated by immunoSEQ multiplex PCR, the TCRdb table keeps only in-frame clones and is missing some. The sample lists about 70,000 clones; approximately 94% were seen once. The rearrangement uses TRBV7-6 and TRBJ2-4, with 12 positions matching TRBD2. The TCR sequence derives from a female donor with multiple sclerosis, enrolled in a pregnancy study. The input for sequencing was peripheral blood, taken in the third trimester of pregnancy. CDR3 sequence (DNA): TGTGCCAGCAGCTTAGGTGGACTAGCGGGGAGGGCCCCAAACATTCAGTACTTC. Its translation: CASSLGGLAGRAPNIQYF.